This is a list of T cell receptor beta chains from one sample in a study of T cell responses to AZD1222 COVID-19 vaccine. Clones were sequenced by immunoSEQ multiplex PCR, and TCRdb holds only the in-frame ones, with some missing. Of fewer than 100,000 clones listed, roughly 85% are singletons. This specimen consisted of peripheral blood, obtained on day 0 of AZD1222 vaccination. These receptors came from an adult in good health. The CDR3 runs from the conserved cysteine through the conserved F or W. Fields, in order: D gene, J gene, V gene, clone size, CDR3 DNA, CDR3 protein. D genes are given only for firm matches. Rows give clone size only sometimes, using once, few, many, or a class for an expanded clone.

d_gene: NA; j_gene: TRBJ1-2; v_gene: TRBV6-5; abundance: NA; CDR3nt: TGTGCCAGCAGTCCGGCAGGGGTAGGCTATGGCTACACCTTC; CDR3aa: CASSPAGVGYGYTF
d_gene: NA; j_gene: TRBJ1-2; v_gene: TRBV14; abundance: NA; CDR3nt: TGTGCCAGCAGCCGTGAGACAGCTTATGGCTACACCTTC; CDR3aa: CASSRETAYGYTF
d_gene: TRBD1; j_gene: TRBJ1-1; v_gene: TRBV27; abundance: NA; CDR3nt: TGTGCCAGCAGTTTATGGGGACAGGGGGCGAGGGAGACTGAAGCTTTCTTT; CDR3aa: CASSLWGQGARETEAFF
d_gene: NA; j_gene: TRBJ2-7; v_gene: TRBV4-3; abundance: NA; CDR3nt: TGCGCCAGCAGCCAAGGGTACAGGGGGGGGTCCTACGAGCAGTACTTC; CDR3aa: CASSQGYRGGSYEQYF
d_gene: TRBD1; j_gene: TRBJ2-3; v_gene: TRBV4-1; abundance: NA; CDR3nt: TGCGCCAGCAGCCAAGTGGGGACAGGGGGAACAGATACGCAGTATTTT; CDR3aa: CASSQVGTGGTDTQYF
d_gene: NA; j_gene: TRBJ2-2; v_gene: TRBV29-1; abundance: NA; CDR3nt: TGCAGCGTGGCCGGGACGGAGAACACCGGGGAGCTGTTTTTT; CDR3aa: CSVAGTENTGELFF
d_gene: TRBD2; j_gene: TRBJ2-7; v_gene: TRBV3-1/TRBV3-2; abundance: NA; CDR3nt: TGTGCCAGCAGCGCACGGTTGACTAGCGGGGGGCCTCGATACGAGCAGTACTTC; CDR3aa: CASSARLTSGGPRYEQYF
d_gene: NA; j_gene: TRBJ2-3; v_gene: TRBV27; abundance: NA; CDR3nt: TGTGCCAGCAGTCGGAGGGCACAAGATACGCAGTATTTT; CDR3aa: CASSRRAQDTQYF
d_gene: NA; j_gene: TRBJ1-2; v_gene: TRBV5-4; abundance: few; CDR3nt: TGTGCCAGCAGCTTGAAGGCAGGGCGGGATGGCTACACCTTC; CDR3aa: CASSLKAGRDGYTF
d_gene: NA; j_gene: TRBJ1-6; v_gene: TRBV2; abundance: NA; CDR3nt: TGTGCCAGCAGTGATTCTACACCCCTCCACTTT; CDR3aa: CASSDSTPLHF
d_gene: TRBD1; j_gene: TRBJ2-7; v_gene: TRBV28; abundance: NA; CDR3nt: TGTGCCAGCAGGCCCGGGACAGGGGCTTACGAGCAGTACTTC; CDR3aa: CASRPGTGAYEQYF
d_gene: TRBD1; j_gene: TRBJ1-4; v_gene: TRBV19; abundance: NA; CDR3nt: TGTGCCAGTACCCCGACAGGGGCTGAAAAACTGTTTTTT; CDR3aa: CASTPTGAEKLFF
d_gene: NA; j_gene: TRBJ1-6; v_gene: TRBV15; abundance: NA; CDR3nt: TGTGCCACCAGACCCACGCTTAAGGATAATTCACCCCTCCACTTT; CDR3aa: CATRPTLKDNSPLHF
d_gene: NA; j_gene: TRBJ1-6; v_gene: TRBV5-6; abundance: NA; CDR3nt: TGTGCCAGCAGCCCCAAGACGGCTTCCGAGGGGGCCCTCCACTTT; CDR3aa: CASSPKTASEGALHF
d_gene: TRBD1; j_gene: TRBJ1-2; v_gene: TRBV6-6; abundance: NA; CDR3nt: TGTGCCAGCAGTTTGCCCCACAGGACAGGGACCTATGGCTACACCTTC; CDR3aa: CASSLPHRTGTYGYTF
d_gene: TRBD2; j_gene: TRBJ2-6; v_gene: TRBV18; abundance: NA; CDR3nt: TGTGCCAGCTCACTCGGGGGGACTGGGGCCAACGTCCTGACTTTC; CDR3aa: CASSLGGTGANVLTF
d_gene: NA; j_gene: TRBJ1-4; v_gene: TRBV25-1; abundance: medium-sized; CDR3nt: TGTGCCAGCAGTGCCCTGGACAGTTATGAAAAACTGTTTTTT; CDR3aa: CASSALDSYEKLFF
d_gene: NA; j_gene: TRBJ1-5; v_gene: TRBV9; abundance: NA; CDR3nt: TGTGCCAGCAGCAAGGATAACGGCCCCAATCAGCCCCAGCATTTT; CDR3aa: CASSKDNGPNQPQHF
d_gene: TRBD1; j_gene: TRBJ2-7; v_gene: TRBV29-1; abundance: NA; CDR3nt: TGCAGCGTTAAAACAGGGGGCGCGGGCGAGCAGTACTTC; CDR3aa: CSVKTGGAGEQYF
d_gene: NA; j_gene: TRBJ1-1; v_gene: TRBV6-2/TRBV6-3; abundance: NA; CDR3nt: TGTGCCAGCAGTTACGTGGGTCGCACTGAAGCTTTCTTT; CDR3aa: CASSYVGRTEAFF
d_gene: NA; j_gene: TRBJ2-7; v_gene: TRBV28; abundance: NA; CDR3nt: TGTGCCAGCAGTTTAAGACAGTACTACGAGCAGTACTTC; CDR3aa: CASSLRQYYEQYF
d_gene: NA; j_gene: TRBJ1-2; v_gene: TRBV5-8; abundance: NA; CDR3nt: TGTGCCAGCAGCTGGAACACCAGAGGTTTGGGCTACACCTTC; CDR3aa: CASSWNTRGLGYTF
d_gene: NA; j_gene: TRBJ1-3; v_gene: TRBV18; abundance: NA; CDR3nt: TGTGCCAGCTCACCTAACAGGGCGACTGGAAACACCATATATTTT; CDR3aa: CASSPNRATGNTIYF
d_gene: TRBD2; j_gene: TRBJ2-7; v_gene: TRBV7-9; abundance: NA; CDR3nt: TGTGCCAGCAGCTTACAGCGGGGGACCTACGAGCAGTACTTC; CDR3aa: CASSLQRGTYEQYF
d_gene: TRBD2; j_gene: TRBJ2-1; v_gene: TRBV9; abundance: NA; CDR3nt: TGTGCCAGCAGCCCGGGGGGGATTAACAATGAGCAGTTCTTC; CDR3aa: CASSPGGINNEQFF
d_gene: NA; j_gene: TRBJ1-1; v_gene: TRBV2; abundance: few; CDR3nt: TGTGCCAGTACATCCTTTACAGGTACTGAAGCTTTCTTT; CDR3aa: CASTSFTGTEAFF
d_gene: NA; j_gene: TRBJ1-6; v_gene: TRBV14; abundance: NA; CDR3nt: TGTGCCAGCAGCCGAGGATACAAATTACCCCTCCACTTT; CDR3aa: CASSRGYKLPLHF
d_gene: NA; j_gene: TRBJ2-7; v_gene: TRBV18; abundance: NA; CDR3nt: TGTGCCAGCTCACCGGACGGTACCTACGAGCAGTACTTC; CDR3aa: CASSPDGTYEQYF
d_gene: NA; j_gene: TRBJ1-3; v_gene: TRBV7-6; abundance: NA; CDR3nt: TGTGCCAGCAGCTTAGAAATGAGCTCTGGAAACACCATATATTTT; CDR3aa: CASSLEMSSGNTIYF
d_gene: NA; j_gene: TRBJ2-6; v_gene: TRBV4-3; abundance: once; CDR3nt: TGCGCCAGCAGCCTGGGGCAGGGGAGCTCTGGGGCCAACGTCCTGACTTTC; CDR3aa: CASSLGQGSSGANVLTF
d_gene: TRBD1; j_gene: TRBJ1-2; v_gene: TRBV5-6; abundance: few; CDR3nt: TGTGCCAGCAGCTCGGACAGGGGGCGCCTCTATGGCTACACCTTC; CDR3aa: CASSSDRGRLYGYTF
d_gene: NA; j_gene: TRBJ1-3; v_gene: TRBV14; abundance: NA; CDR3nt: TGTGCCAGCAGCCGCCCGCCACAGGACTCTGGAAACACCATATATTTT; CDR3aa: CASSRPPQDSGNTIYF
d_gene: TRBD2; j_gene: TRBJ2-2; v_gene: TRBV9; abundance: NA; CDR3nt: TGTGCCAGCAGTCCTAGCGGGGCCCCAAACACCGGGGAGCTGTTTTTT; CDR3aa: CASSPSGAPNTGELFF
d_gene: NA; j_gene: TRBJ2-2; v_gene: TRBV7-2; abundance: NA; CDR3nt: TGTGCCAGCAGCGTACGGACAGCTTCATCGACCGGGGAGCTGTTTTTT; CDR3aa: CASSVRTASSTGELFF
d_gene: NA; j_gene: TRBJ1-3; v_gene: TRBV18; abundance: NA; CDR3nt: TGTGCCAGCTCACCACCTGCGGCGGATGGAAACACCATATATTTT; CDR3aa: CASSPPAADGNTIYF
d_gene: TRBD2; j_gene: TRBJ2-3; v_gene: TRBV7-9; abundance: NA; CDR3nt: TGTGCCAGCAGCCTAATACCCGCGAGCGGGGGGGCAGATACGCAGTATTTT; CDR3aa: CASSLIPASGGADTQYF
d_gene: TRBD1; j_gene: TRBJ1-4; v_gene: TRBV3-1/TRBV3-2; abundance: NA; CDR3nt: TGTGCCAGCAGCCAAGGCCACTCAGGGGGATATCAAAAACTGTTTTTT; CDR3aa: CASSQGHSGGYQKLFF
d_gene: NA; j_gene: TRBJ2-1; v_gene: TRBV3-1/TRBV3-2; abundance: few; CDR3nt: TGTGCCAGCAGCCAAGGGACGGGGCACAATGAGCAGTTCTTC; CDR3aa: CASSQGTGHNEQFF
d_gene: TRBD1; j_gene: TRBJ1-3; v_gene: TRBV9; abundance: NA; CDR3nt: TGTGCCAGCAGCACCTCACAGGGGGCGGGAAACACCATATATTTT; CDR3aa: CASSTSQGAGNTIYF
d_gene: NA; j_gene: TRBJ1-2; v_gene: TRBV2; abundance: NA; CDR3nt: TGTGCCAGCAGTGAAGGTCCCAGGGTTGGTAATGGCTACACCTTC; CDR3aa: CASSEGPRVGNGYTF
d_gene: TRBD2; j_gene: TRBJ2-5; v_gene: TRBV18; abundance: few; CDR3nt: TGTGCCAGCTCACCACCTAGCGGGGGTAAAGAGACCCAGTACTTC; CDR3aa: CASSPPSGGKETQYF
d_gene: NA; j_gene: TRBJ1-2; v_gene: TRBV4-1; abundance: NA; CDR3nt: TGCGCCAGCAGCCAAGCAACGAGGAGGAGGGGCTACACCTTC; CDR3aa: CASSQATRRRGYTF
d_gene: NA; j_gene: TRBJ1-5; v_gene: TRBV3-1/TRBV3-2; abundance: NA; CDR3nt: TGTGCCAGCAGCCCACTTGGGGGAGAAAAACAGCCCCAGCATTTT; CDR3aa: CASSPLGGEKQPQHF
d_gene: NA; j_gene: TRBJ1-5; v_gene: TRBV13; abundance: NA; CDR3nt: TGTGCCAGCAGCTTCCTGAAACCCGGGACGGACCATAGCAATCAGCCCCAGCATTTT; CDR3aa: CASSFLKPGTDHSNQPQHF
d_gene: NA; j_gene: TRBJ2-1; v_gene: TRBV9; abundance: NA; CDR3nt: TGTGCCAGCAGCGTAAGTGGCGGCGACTCCTACAATGAGCAGTTCTTC; CDR3aa: CASSVSGGDSYNEQFF
d_gene: NA; j_gene: TRBJ2-5; v_gene: TRBV2; abundance: NA; CDR3nt: TGTGCCAGCACCGGACAGCCCCAAGAGACCCAGTACTTC; CDR3aa: CASTGQPQETQYF
d_gene: NA; j_gene: TRBJ1-2; v_gene: TRBV10-3; abundance: NA; CDR3nt: TGTGCCATCAGTGAGGCCAGGGAGAACGGCTACACCTTC; CDR3aa: CAISEARENGYTF
d_gene: NA; j_gene: TRBJ1-5; v_gene: TRBV11-2; abundance: NA; CDR3nt: TGTGCCAGCAGCTTGGCAACAGGGCTCAATCAGCCCCAGCATTTT; CDR3aa: CASSLATGLNQPQHF